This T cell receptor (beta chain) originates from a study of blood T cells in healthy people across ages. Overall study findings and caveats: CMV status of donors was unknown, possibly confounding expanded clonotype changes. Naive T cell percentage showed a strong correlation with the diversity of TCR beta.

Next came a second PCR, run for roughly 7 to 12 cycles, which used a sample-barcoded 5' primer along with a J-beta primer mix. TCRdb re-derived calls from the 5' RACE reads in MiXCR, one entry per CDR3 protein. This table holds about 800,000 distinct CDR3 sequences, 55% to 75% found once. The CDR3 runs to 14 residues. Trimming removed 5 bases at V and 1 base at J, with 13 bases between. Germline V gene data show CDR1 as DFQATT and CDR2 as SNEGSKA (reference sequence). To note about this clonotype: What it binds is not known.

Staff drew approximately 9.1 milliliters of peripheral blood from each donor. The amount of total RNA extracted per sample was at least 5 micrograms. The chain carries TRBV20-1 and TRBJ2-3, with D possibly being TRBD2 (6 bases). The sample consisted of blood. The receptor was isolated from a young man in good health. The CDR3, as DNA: TGCAGTGCTGGGGCGGGGAAAGGCACAGATACGCAGTATTTT. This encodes CSAGAGKGTDTQYF.